This T cell receptor (beta chain) was recorded in a study of T cell responses to AZD1222 COVID-19 vaccine. Data came from immunoSEQ multiplex PCR; TCRdb stores just in-frame clones and leaves some out. The data show roughly 120,000 clones, with about 90% seen just once and roughly 10% held by the top ten. As concerns this clone: As yet, its antigen is unknown.

Findings and limits, study-wide: Nearly half of spike-specific TCRs reportedly target unmutated variant regions. Researchers took repertoire samples only after the peak T cell response had come. With dominance at 160-218 and 743-854, vaccine-associated CD4 TCRs spanned spike. Seropositive AZD1222 recipients at baseline numbered only five to seven.

The clonotype originates from an adult in good health. Specimen: peripheral blood, collected on day 0 of AZD1222 vaccination.

CDR3 bases: TGTGCCAGCAGCTTTTCGTCTCCCAACGAGCAGTACTTC. Translation gives CASSFSSPNEQYF. This chain joins TRBV7-9 and TRBJ2-7; D gene ambiguous. Trimming pared 3 bases from V and 5 bases from J, leaving 11 bases between. Germline V lookup: CDR1 SEHNR, CDR2 FQNEAQ (reference sequence). The CDR3 contains 13 residues.